These T cell receptor beta chains were read from a single sample in a study of CD8 T cells in Susac syndrome. TCRdb re-called the immunoSEQ multiplex PCR reads through MiXCR, storing one row per CDR3 protein. The data contain 250,000 to 300,000 distinct CDR3 sequences, around 84% of them seen just once; the ten biggest clones take up approximately 0.12%. The sample comprised CD8+ T cells from PBMCs. The receptors were sampled from a human donor with multiple sclerosis. Each CDR3 is given with its conserved first and last residue. Each record gives: clone size, D gene, V gene, J gene, CDR3 DNA, CDR3 protein. A D gene is named only where the DNA matches it firmly. Size values are once, few and many counts, or a class for expanded clones, and some rows have none.

-	TRBD2	TRBV30	TRBJ2-7	TGTGCCTGGAGATCAATAGCGGGAGGGTTGGAGCAGTACTTC	CAWRSIAGGLEQYF
-	-	TRBV7-9	TRBJ2-1	TGTGCCAGCAGCGCCCTCGTCGGAGGTGAGCAGTTCTTC	CASSALVGGEQFF
-	TRBD1	TRBV7-3	TRBJ2-7	TGTGCCACCGGCCCCAAGACAGGGCAGACCTACGAGCAGTACTTC	CATGPKTGQTYEQYF
-	TRBD2	TRBV7-2	TRBJ2-3	TGTGCCAGCAGCTCACTTAGCGGGCGCACAGATACGCAGTATTTT	CASSSLSGRTDTQYF
few	-	TRBV2	TRBJ2-1	TGTGCCAGCAGTGAAGCACAGGGTACTAGTACCAATGAGCAGTTCTTC	CASSEAQGTSTNEQFF
-	-	TRBV28	TRBJ2-1	TGTGCCAGCAGGCCACTAGCACTGTCTCTTTTTTACAATGAGCAGTTCTTC	CASRPLALSLFYNEQFF
-	TRBD1	TRBV5-4	TRBJ2-7	TGTGCCAGCAGCTTTGGGGACAGGGAACAGTACTTC	CASSFGDREQYF
-	TRBD1	TRBV30	TRBJ2-7	TGTGCCTGGAGTGGACAGGGTAATTCCTACGAGCAGTACTTC	CAWSGQGNSYEQYF
once	TRBD1	TRBV9	TRBJ1-2	TGTGCCAGCAGCGTAGGGCACCAGGGACAGCGCGATTACACCTTC	CASSVGHQGQRDYTF
-	-	TRBV6-6	TRBJ2-1	TGTGCCAGCAGTTACTCGGTAGAGCAGTTCTTC	CASSYSVEQFF
few	-	TRBV19	TRBJ2-7	TGTGCCAGTAGTATAGACCGCGCGAACTCCTACGAGCAGTACTTC	CASSIDRANSYEQYF
-	TRBD2	TRBV12-3/TRBV12-4	TRBJ2-1	TGTGCCAGCAGTTTTGCGGGAGGGCGGGGCAATGAGCAGTTCTTC	CASSFAGGRGNEQFF
once	-	TRBV14	TRBJ1-2	TGTGCCAGCAGCCAAGTTACGGGTGGTGGCTACACCTTC	CASSQVTGGGYTF
-	-	TRBV28	TRBJ2-7	TGTGCCAGCAGCAATAAGGCAGGTACCTACGAGCAGTACTTC	CASSNKAGTYEQYF
-	TRBD1	TRBV6-5	TRBJ1-2	TGTGCCAGCACCCACGACAGGGGCTATGGCTACACCTTC	CASTHDRGYGYTF
once	-	TRBV7-9	TRBJ2-1	TGTGCCAGCAGCTTGATGTGGCAGGCACCGGATGAGCAGTTCTTC	CASSLMWQAPDEQFF
-	TRBD1	TRBV7-9	TRBJ2-5	TGTGCCAGCAGACTCAGGGGGCAGGAGACCCAGTACTTC	CASRLRGQETQYF
-	TRBD1	TRBV5-1	TRBJ1-2	TGCGCCAGCAGCTTCCGGGACAGGGTCGGGGCTAAGGGCTACACCTTC	CASSFRDRVGAKGYTF
few	-	TRBV6-1	TRBJ1-5	TGTGCCAGCAGTGATGGGGGGCCCCAGCATTTT	CASSDGGPQHF
-	TRBD1	TRBV19	TRBJ2-7	TGTGCCAGTAGTATCCCCGGGACAGGGGGCAGGGACGAGCAGTACTTC	CASSIPGTGGRDEQYF
few	TRBD1	TRBV6-1	TRBJ2-2	TGTGCCAGCAGTCCCGGGACAGCGAACACCGGGGAGCTGTTTTTT	CASSPGTANTGELFF
few	TRBD2	TRBV29-1	TRBJ2-1	TGCAGCGTTGAGGGAACTAGCGGGAGCTCCTACAATGAGCAGTTCTTC	CSVEGTSGSSYNEQFF
-	TRBD1	TRBV7-9	TRBJ2-4	TGTGCCAGCAGCTCTGGACAGGGGACAGCCAAAAACATTCAGTACTTC	CASSSGQGTAKNIQYF
-	TRBD1	TRBV6-5	TRBJ2-3	TGTGCCAGCAGTTACTTTTCGACAGGGAATTTT	CASSYFSTGNF
-	-	TRBV5-1	TRBJ2-7	TGCGCCAGCAGCCGTTCGGCAGCCTACGAGCAGTACTTC	CASSRSAAYEQYF
-	-	TRBV4-1	TRBJ2-3	TGCGCCAGCAGCCATAACCCCGCCGACAGTCGCGTCCCAGATACGCAGTATTTT	CASSHNPADSRVPDTQYF
-	-	TRBV30	TRBJ2-1	TGTGCCTGGAATGGGGGCGTGGGTGAGCAGTTCTTC	CAWNGGVGEQFF
-	-	TRBV9	TRBJ2-3	TGTGCCAGCAGCGTCGGCGGGATTAAGAGCACAGATACGCAGTATTTT	CASSVGGIKSTDTQYF
-	-	TRBV20-1	TRBJ1-2	TGCAGTGCTAGAGATAGTAACTATGGCTACACCTTC	CSARDSNYGYTF
-	TRBD1	TRBV27	TRBJ2-2	TGTGCCAGCAGTCCTTTGGGCGGGACAGGACCCACCGGGGAGCTGTTTTTT	CASSPLGGTGPTGELFF
-	-	TRBV27	TRBJ1-5	TGTGCCAGCAGTAGAAGGGACCGAGATCAGCCCCAGCATTTT	CASSRRDRDQPQHF
-	TRBD1	TRBV20-1	TRBJ2-7	TGCAGTGCTAGAGGTAGTAGGGACAGCTACGAGCAGTACTTC	CSARGSRDSYEQYF
-	-	TRBV12-3/TRBV12-4	TRBJ2-5	TGTGCCTGCCCGGCAGGGGGGAGGAGCGGGAGATTAAGAGAGACCCAGTACTTC	CACPAGGRSGRLRETQYF
-	TRBD2	TRBV14	TRBJ2-1	TGTGCCAGCAGCTCTGCGGGGGCCTACAATGAGCAGTTCTTC	CASSSAGAYNEQFF
-	-	TRBV27	TRBJ2-3	TGTGCCAGCAGTTCCCCCGGGGAAGGGGCGGATACGCAGTATTTT	CASSSPGEGADTQYF
-	TRBD2	TRBV6-1	TRBJ2-3	TGTGCCAGCAGTGGGCCCGGGGGGAGCACAGATACGCAGTATTTT	CASSGPGGSTDTQYF
-	-	TRBV3-1	TRBJ2-5	TGTGCCAGCAGCCAAGAATTCGGCAGTATCGAGACCCAGTACTTC	CASSQEFGSIETQYF
-	-	TRBV6-1	TRBJ1-1	TGTGCCAGCAGTTATGGTAAAAGTGAAGCTTTCTTT	CASSYGKSEAFF
once	-	TRBV21-1	TRBJ1-6	TGTGCCAGCAGCAACCACCTCCGGGACAGGGGTTACGATAATTCACCCCTCCACTTT	CASSNHLRDRGYDNSPLHF
-	-	TRBV6-5	TRBJ2-7	TGTGCCAGCAGTTACATTCTCGGGGTGGGCGAGCAGTACTTC	CASSYILGVGEQYF
-	TRBD2	TRBV9	TRBJ2-2	TGTGCCAGCAGCCAAACTAGCGAGGGCACCGGGGAGCTGTTTTTT	CASSQTSEGTGELFF